This T cell receptor beta chain stems from a study of CD8 T cells in ankylosing spondylitis. The CDR3 loop spans 15 amino acids. The V and J ends lost 2 bases and 7 bases respectively, with 14 bases between them. The V gene's germline CDR1 is MNHEY and CDR2 SVGAGI. On this clonotype itself: Its antigen is undetermined.

Using its own MiXCR run on the 5' RACE reads, TCRdb lists one record per CDR3 protein. The sample contains fewer than 550,000 distinct CDR3 sequences, 5.3% of which appear only once. Whole-study findings and limits: Characteristic of ankylosing spondylitis blood, it appeared, was a TCR beta motif comprising several highly homologous variants.

This clonotype originated in a male donor with ankylosing spondylitis. The chain uses TRBV6-5 and TRBJ1-4; D ambiguous. Specimen: blood, either unsorted or a sorted T cell fraction (not recorded which). CDR3 DNA sequence: TGTGCCAGCAGTTACGCAGAGGACCAACGTGAAAAACTGTTTTTT. Protein product: CASSYAEDQREKLFF.